This TCR beta chain was obtained from a study of blood T cell repertoires in COVID-19 (dated by TCRdb to 2019 to 2021). Some background on the complete study: Samples from collaborators originated in the United States, Italy and Spain and spanned both the acute and convalescent phases of COVID-19. The prospective study material was composed of cDNA or gDNA derived from T cells, B-cell-depleted T cells, or PBMCs. Samples came from the ongoing ImmuneRACE study (first 160 participants) plus 1,254 subjects from 6 global collaborators. The sample metadata nearly always contained a de-identified subject ID, COVID-19 status, age in years and sex. The dataset comprised deeply sampled blood TCRbeta repertoires from subjects exposed to, actively infected with, or recovered from COVID-19. The repertoires were released in a freely available public database intended as a resource for research on the immune response to SARS-CoV-2. Where available, HLA class I and class II types were obtained from metadata supplied by the sample provider rather than from assay-based typing.

The immunoSEQ Assay, a bias-controlled multiplex PCR, was used to amplify TCRbeta CDR3 regions from genomic DNA. For the original study's pipeline: Within the assay, amplification of reference gene primers was used to estimate how many nucleated cells each sample contained. To quantify the absolute abundance of each unique TCRbeta CDR3 rearrangement, sequence reads were collapsed and filtered. Productive Simpson clonality was computed per sample as the square root of Simpson's diversity index over productive rearrangements. The table was pulled from immuneACCESS by TCRdb, which kept in-frame rearrangements only. Such tables lose some clones; where checked, under half of the loss comes from unresolved V genes, and the rest has no known cause. For V, J and clone size, that table is used; D and trimming come from the DNA. This sample lists approximately 350,000 clones; 86% were detected once. The ten top clones hold around 7.5% of the sample.

As regards this clone: Its antigen target is currently unknown. No much larger clone exists at a distance of one base, and base qualities are not known.

At one collaborating source in Seattle, patients were enrolled during active infection and were followed longitudinally through the course of disease. Whole blood was collected in K2EDTA tubes by collaborating institutions according to the institutions' own protocols. For TCRbeta analysis, collaborators shipped samples in one of three forms: frozen whole blood, isolated PBMCs, or DNA extracted from either of those sample types. The germline V gene (reference sequence) supplies CDR1 MNHEY and CDR2 SMNVEV. Trimming at the junction amounts to 2 bases on V and 0 bases on J, and the germline ends lie 7 bases apart. Taken from cysteine to phenylalanine, the CDR3 has 15 residues. CDR3 DNA only is kept here, 45 bases in frame from base 1. Paper-wide results and their limitations: How much clinical and demographic metadata was included differed by source and by participant, and the metadata was provided uncurated.

What was sequenced was peripheral blood. The chain joins TRBV27 to TRBJ2-2, with the D segment identity uncertain. This receptor was taken from a woman aged 55-69 years with COVID-19, enrolled during active disease. This receptor carries the CDR3 CASSLRLPNTGELFF. The nucleotide sequence is TGTGCCAGCAGTTTACGACTTCCGAACACCGGGGAGCTGTTTTTT.